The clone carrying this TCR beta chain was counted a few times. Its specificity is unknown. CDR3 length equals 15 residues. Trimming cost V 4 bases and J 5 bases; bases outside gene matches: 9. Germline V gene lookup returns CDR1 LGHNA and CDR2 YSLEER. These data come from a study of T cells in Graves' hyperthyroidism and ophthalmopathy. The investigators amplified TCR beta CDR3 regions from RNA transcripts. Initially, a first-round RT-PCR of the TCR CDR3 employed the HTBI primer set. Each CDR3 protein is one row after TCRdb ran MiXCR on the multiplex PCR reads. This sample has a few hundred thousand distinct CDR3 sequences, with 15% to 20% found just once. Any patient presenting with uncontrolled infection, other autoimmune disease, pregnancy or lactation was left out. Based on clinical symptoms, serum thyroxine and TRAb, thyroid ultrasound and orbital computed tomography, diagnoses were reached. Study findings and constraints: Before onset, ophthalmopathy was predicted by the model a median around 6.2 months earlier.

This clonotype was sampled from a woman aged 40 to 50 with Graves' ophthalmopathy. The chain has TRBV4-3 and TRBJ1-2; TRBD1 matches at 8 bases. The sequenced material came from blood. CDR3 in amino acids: CASSPEDRDVYGYTF. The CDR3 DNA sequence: TGCGCCAGCAGCCCAGAGGACAGGGACGTTTATGGCTACACCTTC.